These 15 T cell receptor beta chains originate from one sample sequenced in a study of beta chain features in type 1 diabetes. Whole-study results and caveats: Shorter TCRB CDR3s, moderately but significantly so, were found in Type 1 diabetes patients in all four CD4+ subsets.

The entirety of the isolated RNA underwent reverse transcription, so expressed TCRB transcripts were sequenced. The table came from immunoSEQ multiplex PCR; TCRdb's copy has only in-frame clones and leaves some out. The data contain a few hundred thousand clones, roughly an eighth of them singletons. These receptors are not linked to any known antigen. The specimen was naive CD4+ T cells from blood. The receptors originated from a woman aged 18-35 years with type 1 diabetes.

There are a few counts of this clone. The V gene is TRBV6-5, the J gene TRBJ2-1, with unresolved D. Germline CDR1 MNHEY, CDR2 SVGAGI. The CDR3 spans 13 residues. Between the trimmed V and J ends, which lost 5 bases and 0 bases, there was a span of 5 bases. As DNA, the CDR3 is TGTGCCAGCAGTCCCAGCTCCTACAATGAGCAGTTCTTC. This gives the protein CASSPSSYNEQFF.

This clone came up a few times. This sequence joins TRBV10-3 and TRBJ2-7; 9 bases are shared with TRBD2. Trimming took 2 bases from V and 4 from J; bases not matched to a gene: 6. From germline, CDR1 is ENHRY and CDR2 SYGVKD. The CDR3 length is 15 residues. The CDR3 DNA is TGTGCCATCAGTGAGATGGAAACTAGCGGGTACGAGCAGTACTTC. The encoded protein is CAISEMETSGYEQYF.

V is TRBV5-1 and J is TRBJ2-1, with 7 bases aligning to TRBD2. Germline CDR1 and CDR2: SGHRS and YFSETQ. The CDR3 loop spans 16 amino acids. Trimming at V came to 0 bases and at J to 2 bases, leaving 5 bases not matched to a gene. The DNA for the CDR3 is TGCGCCAGCAGCTTGGATGCGGGGGTGGCCTACAATGAGCAGTTCTTC. Translated: CASSLDAGVAYNEQFF.

The chain links TRBV5-1 to TRBJ2-7, with TRBD1 matching over 8 bases. After removal of 4 bases from V and 2 bases from J, the junction contained 5 bases not matched to a gene. Germline V CDR1 and CDR2: SGHRS, YFSETQ. The CDR3 is made up of 14 amino acids. The CDR3 region is CASSPDRETYEQYF. CDR3 DNA: TGCGCCAGCAGCCCGGACAGGGAGACCTACGAGCAGTACTTC.

The chain has TRBV15 and TRBJ2-3; no reliable D call. Germline CDR1 reads LNHNV; CDR2 reads YYDKDF (reference sequence). V lost 9 bases to trimming and J lost 1 base, with 11 bases between them. This CDR3 spans 13 amino acids. The CDR3 sequence: CATQYHRTDTQYF. CDR3 DNA sequence: TGTGCCACACAATACCATCGCACAGATACGCAGTATTTT.

There are a few counts of this clone. The chain employs TRBV30 and TRBJ1-2, with D tentatively TRBD1 (5 bases). Germline V gene data show CDR1 as GTSNPN and CDR2 as SVGIG (reference sequence). The CDR3 is 15 amino acids. Trimming pared 2 bases from V and 4 bases from J, leaving 17 bases between. This CDR3 reads CAWSRGGGGSYGYTF. DNA of the CDR3: TGTGCCTGGAGTCGCGGCGGGGGGGGATCCTATGGCTACACCTTC.

The chain is built from TRBV5-4 and TRBJ2-1; D is perhaps TRBD2 (5 bases). Germline V gene lookup returns CDR1 SGHNT and CDR2 YYREEE (reference sequence). The V end was cut by 0 bases, the J end by 10 bases, with 11 bases between. The CDR3 covers 13 residues. The CDR3 nucleotides are TGTGCCAGCAGCTTGGTGGCTAGCAGCGAGCAGTTCTTC. It specifies CASSLVASSEQFF.

This clone was found a few times. The chain couples TRBV29-1 to TRBJ1-2; 7 bases are shared with TRBD1. This CDR3 region has 13 residues. Germline V gene data show CDR1 as SQVTM and CDR2 as ANQGSEA. V shed 6 bases and J 5 bases; nucleotides not matched to a gene: 9. In nucleotides, the CDR3 is TGCAGCGTGGGTGGGGACAGCCCTTATGGCTACACCTTC. Translated: CSVGGDSPYGYTF.

The chain couples TRBV6-5 to TRBJ2-7, with D possibly matching TRBD1 (6 bases). The CDR3 sequence is 15 residues long. Trimming removed 5 bases from V and 3 bases from J, with 17 bases in between. Germline assignment: CDR1 MNHEY and CDR2 SVGAGI. The CDR3 DNA sequence: TGTGCCAGCAGTCGGGTCCCCACAGGGAACTACGAGCAGTACTTC. Encoded protein: CASSRVPTGNYEQYF.

The chain combines TRBV5-6 with TRBJ2-3, with D uncertain. This CDR3 region has 15 residues. Trimming took 5 bases from V and 2 from J, leaving 15 bases between them. Per the germline V gene, CDR1 is SGHDT and CDR2 is YYEEEE. DNA for the CDR3: TGTGCCAGCAGTGCGTTACGGCGGAACACAGATACGCAGTATTTT. Protein: CASSALRRNTDTQYF.

The genes are TRBV28 and TRBJ1-2, with unresolved D. Looked up from germline, CDR1 is MDHEN and CDR2 is SYDVKM. The CDR3 totals 13 residues. V was cut by 6 bases and J by 9 bases, with 17 bases left in between. For the CDR3, the DNA is TGTGCCAGCAGGAGTACCGGAGAGAACCGCTACACCTTC. It encodes CASRSTGENRYTF.

In its sample, this clone was seen once. CDR3 loop: CASSLQVQGQPQHF. The CDR3 nucleotides read TGTGCCAGCAGTTTACAGGTTCAGGGGCAGCCCCAGCATTTT. This rearrangement joins TRBV27 to TRBJ1-5; a weak D match, TRBD1 (6 bases). V lost 2 bases and J 7 bases, leaving 12 bases between the germline ends. CDR1 and CDR2 (germline): MNHEY, SMNVEV (reference sequence). There are 14 residues in the CDR3.

This clone was detected a few times. The chain combines TRBV5-4 with TRBJ1-1; no definite D call. Trimming pared 0 bases from V and 6 bases from J, leaving 12 bases between. The CDR3 consists of 14 residues. From germline, CDR1 is SGHNT and CDR2 YYREEE (reference sequence). CDR3 sequence: CASSLGQVVPEAFF. CDR3 coding DNA: TGTGCCAGCAGCTTGGGGCAGGTTGTCCCTGAAGCTTTCTTT.

This chain links TRBV5-4 with TRBJ1-1; D remains unclear. The CDR3 runs to 15 residues. Trimming cost V 0 bases and J 5 bases, with 14 bases left between them. CDR1 SGHNT and CDR2 YYREEE come from the germline V gene (reference sequence). The CDR3 reads CASSLDGREETEAFF. The CDR3 nucleotides read TGTGCCAGCAGCTTGGACGGTCGGGAGGAGACTGAAGCTTTCTTT.

The V call is TRBV28, the J call TRBJ1-2; 7 nucleotides line up with TRBD1. CDR3 length: 14 residues. Losses at the gene ends were 6 bases for V and 6 bases for J; bases not matched to a gene: 10. CDR1 is MDHEN and CDR2 is SYDVKM in the germline V gene. The chain's CDR3 is CASRKGQKGNGYTF. CDR3 coding DNA: TGTGCCAGCAGGAAGGGACAGAAAGGAAATGGCTACACCTTC.